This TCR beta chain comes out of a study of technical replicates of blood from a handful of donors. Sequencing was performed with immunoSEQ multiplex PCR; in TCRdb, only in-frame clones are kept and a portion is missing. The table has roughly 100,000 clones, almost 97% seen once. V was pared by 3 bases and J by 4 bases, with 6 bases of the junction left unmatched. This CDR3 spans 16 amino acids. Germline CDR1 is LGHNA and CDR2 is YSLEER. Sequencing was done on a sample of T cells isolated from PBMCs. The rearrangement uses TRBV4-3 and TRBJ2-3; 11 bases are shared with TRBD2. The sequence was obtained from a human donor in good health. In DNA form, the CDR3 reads TGCGCCAGCAGCCATTTACTAGCGGGAGTCCCAGATACGCAGTATTTT. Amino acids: CASSHLLAGVPDTQYF.